This T cell receptor (beta chain) is from a study of T cells after yellow fever vaccination. This clonotype was observed a few times. The antigen is unknown. UMIs were added to TCR cDNA along with a universal primer site when it was made by 5'RACE template switching. TCRdb ran MiXCR on the 5' RACE reads and lists one entry per CDR3 protein. This sample has nearly 300,000 distinct CDR3 sequences, with around 8.6% found just once. Findings and caveats of the study: Peaking faster, on day 5 versus 15, the secondary response was nonetheless weaker. Reappearance after the booster was observed for most primary-vaccination clones (about 97% CD4, roughly 90% CD8). Sorted repertoires could include abundant contaminating clonotypes from bulk cells.

The source was CD4+ T cells sorted from PBMCs, collected 5 days after the yellow fever booster vaccination. The TCR originated in a man younger than 30 who received the YFV17D yellow fever vaccine.

The CDR3: CASSVGSADSPLHF. In DNA form, the CDR3 reads TGTGCCAGCAGCGTAGGTTCGGCAGATTCACCCCTCCACTTT. The chain couples TRBV9 to TRBJ1-6; no definite D call. Germline V gene lookup returns CDR1 SGDLS and CDR2 YYNGEE. CDR3 size: 14 residues. Trimming stripped 0 bases from V and 8 bases from J, with 9 bases between.